These 29 T cell receptor beta chains came from one sample sequenced in a study of CXCR3-negative and CXCR3-positive naive CD8 T cells. Study outcomes and limitations: CXCR3-negative naive cells had less hydrophobic TRB CDR3s than did CXCR3-positive naive cells.

No cognate antigen is known for these TCRs. Libraries were UMI-labeled 5' RACE TRB cDNA. TCRdb reworked the 5' RACE reads into one entry per CDR3 protein, no DNA. Its table lists about 150,000 distinct CDR3 sequences. Sequencing input: naive CXCR3+ CD8+ T cells from blood. Stated subset: CD45RO-CCR7+CD27+CD95- naive CD8+ T cells expressing CXCR3 (TNR3+). Receptors originate from a human donor in good health. Some clones in this sample may be carry-over from other donors' samples.

V usage is TRBV4-1 and J usage is TRBJ2-7. Germline CDR1 reads MGHRA; CDR2 reads YSYEKL. The CDR3 is 14 residues long. The CDR3 loop is CASSQVGATYEQYF.

V and J are TRBV7-9 and TRBJ2-1; the D gene TCRdb calls, TRBD2, cannot be checked with no DNA. The CDR3 runs 16 residues. The germline CDR1 and CDR2 sequences are SEHNR and FQNEAQ (reference sequence). CDR3 in amino acids: CASSTTASDLVSEQFF.

The chain recombines TRBV2 with TRBJ1-1. This CDR3 has 15 amino acids. CDR1 SNHLY and CDR2 FYNNEI come from the germline V gene. The CDR3 loop reads CASRLIWGEYTEAFF.

This chain connects TRBV28 to TRBJ2-5; the TCRdb call, TRBD1, lacks DNA for checking. This CDR3 spans 13 amino acids. The germline gives CDR1 MDHEN, CDR2 SYDVKM. The CDR3 loop reads CASSTRVEETQYF.

The chain has TRBV29-1 and TRBJ2-3; TCRdb lists TRBD1, though no DNA is available to test this call. This CDR3 has 13 amino acids. In germline, CDR1 is SQVTM, CDR2 ANQGSEA. CDR3 residues: CSVVSQGHDTQYF.

The rearrangement links TRBV5-1 to TRBJ1-2; TCRdb reports TRBD1, a call that lacks DNA to check it against. The CDR3 covers 17 residues. CDR1 and CDR2 from the germline V gene are SGHRS and YFSETQ. The CDR3: CASRRVAGGSRGYGYTF.

The V gene is TRBV3-1, the J gene TRBJ2-2; the D call of TRBD2 rests on TCRdb alone, since no DNA is present to check it. This CDR3 contains 17 residues. CDR1 LGHDT and CDR2 YNNKEL come from the germline V gene (reference sequence). The CDR3 loop is CASSQERAGGPSGELFF. The complete variable domain, with remaining parts taken from reference TRBV3-1 and TRBJ2-2, reads DTAVSQTPKYLVTQMGNDKSIKCEQNLGHDTMYWYKQDSKKFLKIMFSYNNKELIINETVPNRFSPKSPDKAHLNLHINSLELGDSAVYFCASSQERAGGPSGELFFGEGSRLTVL.

The chain couples TRBV4-1 to TRBJ2-3; TCRdb proposes TRBD1, but this gene call is untestable without DNA. CDR1 MGHRA and CDR2 YSYEKL come from the germline V gene. This CDR3 region has 14 residues. The CDR3 protein is CASSQVAGDDTQYF.

The rearrangement links TRBV7-9 to TRBJ2-7. Germline V lookup: CDR1 SEHNR, CDR2 FQNEAQ (reference sequence). This CDR3 has 12 residues. The CDR3 region is CASSLGTHEQYF.

This chain links TRBV3-1 with TRBJ2-3. The V gene's germline CDR1 is LGHDT and CDR2 YNNKEL (reference sequence). This CDR3 is 14 amino acids long. The CDR3 sequence: CASSQGLDTDTQYF.

The rearrangement joins TRBV2 to TRBJ1-1. Germline V gene lookup returns CDR1 SNHLY and CDR2 FYNNEI. The CDR3 spans 14 residues. CDR3 sequence reads: CASSEFGPNTEAFF.

V is TRBV6-5 and J is TRBJ2-5; TCRdb lists TRBD1, though no DNA is available to test this call. The CDR3 has 15 amino acids. CDR1 is MNHEY, CDR2 SVGAGI, per germline. The CDR3 loop reads CASSYSTGLGETQYF.

The rearrangement uses TRBV11-3 and TRBJ1-6; TCRdb reports TRBD1, a call that lacks DNA to check it against. This CDR3 is built from 15 residues. From germline, CDR1 is SGHNT and CDR2 YENEEA. The CDR3 reads CASSLYSSWDSPLHF.

The gene calls are TRBV4-2 and TRBJ2-7; TCRdb names TRBD1, which stays unverified in the absence of DNA. This CDR3 comprises 14 residues. Germline CDR1 and CDR2: LGHNA and YNFKEQ. The CDR3 loop is CASSPPGETYEQYF.

The V call is TRBV6-6, the J call TRBJ2-3; TCRdb names TRBD1, which stays unverified in the absence of DNA. The CDR3 has 13 amino acids. CDR1 and CDR2 (germline): MNHNY, SVGAGI (reference sequence). CDR3 sequence: CASSSWDGDTQYF.

This chain joins TRBV4-2 and TRBJ2-1; TCRdb names TRBD2, which stays unverified in the absence of DNA. Germline V lookup: CDR1 LGHNA, CDR2 YNFKEQ. The CDR3 spans 16 residues. The CDR3 loop is CASSQGLSSEYNEQFF.

The chain joins TRBV5-1 to TRBJ1-1; TCRdb's assignment of TRBD1 cannot be checked, as there is no DNA. The CDR3 is 17 amino acids. CDR1 is SGHRS and CDR2 is YFSETQ in the germline V gene. CDR3 loop: CASSDGGPGGMNTEAFF.

This chain links TRBV20-1 with TRBJ2-1; TCRdb lists TRBD2, though no DNA is available to test this call. This CDR3 comprises 17 residues. CDR1 DFQATT and CDR2 SNEGSKA come from the germline V gene (reference sequence). CDR3 region: CSATQVWTSGSYNEQFF.

The J gene is TRBJ2-5, the V gene TRBV30. CDR1 GTSNPN and CDR2 SVGIG come from the germline V gene (reference sequence). CDR3 size: 14 residues. The CDR3 sequence: CAWSVGYNQETQYF.

This rearrangement joins TRBV12-3 or TRBV12-4 to TRBJ1-2; TCRdb reports TRBD1, a call that lacks DNA to check it against. The CDR3 extends over 15 amino acids. The CDR3 sequence is CASNLDRGASYGYTF.

J is TRBJ2-5 and V is TRBV4-1; TCRdb's D call of TRBD1 is untestable without DNA. Germline V gene data show CDR1 as MGHRA and CDR2 as YSYEKL. The CDR3 length is 15 residues. The CDR3 loop reads CASSQDAGDGETQYF.

The rearrangement links TRBV12-3 or TRBV12-4 to TRBJ1-3. The length of the CDR3 is 12 residues. The CDR3 region is CASTAGGNTIYF.

The chain joins TRBV19 to TRBJ2-1; TCRdb's D call, TRBD1, is unchecked because there is no DNA. The CDR3 loop spans 15 amino acids. Per the germline V gene, CDR1 is LNHDA and CDR2 is SQIVND (reference sequence). CDR3 sequence: CASSIVSGQRNEQFF.

The chain employs TRBV20-1 and TRBJ2-1; the TCRdb call, TRBD1, lacks DNA for checking. CDR3 length equals 15 residues. Germline CDR1 reads DFQATT; CDR2 reads SNEGSKA (reference sequence). CDR3 sequence: CSAVTDRASGNEQFF.

This chain uses TRBV6-2 or TRBV6-3 with TRBJ2-7; TCRdb gives TRBD1 as the D gene, but with no DNA this cannot be confirmed. Germline CDR1 MNHEY, CDR2 SVGEGT. There are 15 residues in the CDR3. CDR3 residues: CASSSRGGHPYEQYF.

This sequence joins TRBV5-4 and TRBJ2-1. Germline values: CDR1 SGHNT, CDR2 YYREEE (reference sequence). The CDR3 has 13 amino acids. The CDR3 sequence: CAMFGSLDNEQFF.

This chain links TRBV7-9 with TRBJ2-3; TCRdb lists TRBD1, though no DNA is available to test this call. The CDR3 runs to 19 residues. Germline CDR1 and CDR2: SEHNR and FQNEAQ (reference sequence). The CDR3 spells CASSLLLVEWRGKVDTQYF.

CDR3 sequence: CASSLSRGEYNEQFF. The chain couples TRBV27 to TRBJ2-1; TCRdb selects TRBD1, and the lack of DNA leaves this call unchecked. CDR1 MNHEY and CDR2 SMNVEV come from the germline V gene (reference sequence). The CDR3 has 15 residues.

CDR3 sequence reads: CASALSPRTVGNEQFF. V usage is TRBV4-1 and J usage is TRBJ2-1; the D call of TRBD1 rests on TCRdb alone, since no DNA is present to check it. Germline V gene lookup returns CDR1 MGHRA and CDR2 YSYEKL. This CDR3 has 16 residues.